This T cell receptor beta chain appears in the sequencing data of a study of T-cell memory formation after mild COVID-19. This clonotype has a single count. Per germline, CDR1 GTSNPN and CDR2 SVGIG (reference sequence). V was clipped by 2 bases and J by 2 bases, with 13 bases between them. CDR3 length: 15 amino acids. TCRdb analysed the 5' RACE reads with MiXCR anew, one entry per CDR3 protein. The data show about 210,000 distinct CDR3 sequences, with 27% seen just once and 10% to 12% held by the top ten. The TCR was taken from an adult woman who had mild COVID-19 (a few samples of this study predate the infection). Cell type and time point are not known. The source material was PBMCs or a T cell subset sorted from them (not recorded which). V usage is TRBV30 and J usage is TRBJ2-1, with D perhaps TRBD2 (6 bases). The CDR3 DNA is TGTGCCTGGAGTTATATCGGGAGCCCCTACAATGAGCAGTTCTTC. Its translation is CAWSYIGSPYNEQFF.